This T cell receptor (beta chain) was found in a study of T cells expressing NK-cell markers. CDR3 size: 17 residues. Germline CDR1 reads SGHTA; CDR2 reads FQGNSA. Reanalyzing the 5' RACE reads, TCRdb keeps one entry per CDR3 protein, without DNA. This sample's clone table lists more than 250,000 distinct CDR3 sequences. The V call is TRBV7-2, the J call TRBJ2-1; the TCRdb call, TRBD1, lacks DNA for checking. The source of this sequence is a man aged 18 to 35 in good health. The source material was blood T cells: a sorted CD56 or NKG2C T cell subset, CD4+ or CD8+ T cells, or bulk PBMC T cells (not recorded which). CDR3 sequence reads: CASSLAGTGNSYNEQFF. Complete variable domain (other parts from reference TRBV7-2 and TRBJ2-1): GAGVSQSPSNKVTEKGKDVELRCDPISGHTALYWYRQSLGQGLEFLIYFQGNSAPDKSGLPSDRFSAERTGGSVSTLTIQRTQQEDSAVYLCASSLAGTGNSYNEQFFGPGTRLTVL.